This is a list of T cell receptor beta chains from one sample in a study of regulatory T cells in long-lasting Graves disease. One entry per CDR3 protein results from TCRdb running MiXCR on the multiplex PCR reads. Seen here are around 320,000 distinct CDR3 sequences, 16% observed once, and the top ten hold 30%. This sample also appeared in a second study, on T cells in Graves' hyperthyroidism and ophthalmopathy.

Specimen: peripheral blood mononuclear cells (PBMCs), collected at new diagnosis, from a patient treated with antithyroid drugs. The receptors were gathered from a man aged 35-49 years with Graves disease. Both conserved end residues are part of each CDR3. The D gene is left open where the match is weak. A row's size may be missing; if present it is once, few, many or a size class.

>TRBV11-3|TRBD1|many|TRBJ2-7
TGTGCCAGCAGACGACAGGGTTACTACGAGCAGTACTTC
CASRRQGYYEQYF
>TRBV2|.|many|TRBJ1-4
TGTGCCAGCAGTGAAGGCTGGTGGGCTGCAACTAATGAAAAACTGTTTTTT
CASSEGWWAATNEKLFF
>TRBV29-1|.|many|TRBJ2-1
TGCAGCGTTGTAACGTTTTACAATGAGCAGTTCTTC
CSVVTFYNEQFF
>TRBV6-1|.|.|TRBJ2-5
TGTGCCAGCAGCCCCCCCAACAGGTACCAAGAGACCCAGTACTTC
CASSPPNRYQETQYF
>TRBV28|TRBD1|many|TRBJ1-5
TGTGCCAGCACCCCGGGACAGGGGTGGGCTCAGCCCCAGCATTTT
CASTPGQGWAQPQHF
>TRBV19|TRBD1|.|TRBJ1-1
TGTGCCAGTAGTACCTCGGGACAGGGATGGAACACTGAAGCTTTCTTT
CASSTSGQGWNTEAFF
>TRBV19|.|few|TRBJ2-2
TGTGCCAGTAACCGGGCAAAGGTCACCGGGGAGCTGTTTTTT
CASNRAKVTGELFF
>TRBV30|.|.|TRBJ2-5
TGTGCCTGGAGTGTTGTCCCGGGGACCCAGTACTTC
CAWSVVPGTQYF
>TRBV7-9|.|few|TRBJ1-2
TGTGCCAGCAGCTCTTCAGGAGAAAGCGGCTACACCTTC
CASSSSGESGYTF
>TRBV28|.|many|TRBJ1-1
TGCGCCAGCAGCTTCGGGGGAGGGAACACTGAAGCTTTCTTT
CASSFGGGNTEAFF
>TRBV7-3|.|many|TRBJ2-2
TGTGCCAGCGGACCATCGAGGGCGTACCACAGCACCGGGGAGCTGTTTTTT
CASGPSRAYHSTGELFF
>TRBV20-1|.|many|TRBJ1-5
TGCAGTGTTACAAGGGGATCAGGGCAGCCCCAGCATTTT
CSVTRGSGQPQHF
>TRBV13|.|few|TRBJ1-2
TGTGCCAGCAGCTCGAAAGGCTACTATGAAGGCTACACCTTC
CASSSKGYYEGYTF
>TRBV30|.|many|TRBJ1-3
TGTGCCTGGAGGCAGAGCTCTGGAAACACCATATATTTT
CAWRQSSGNTIYF
>TRBV10-3|TRBD2|few|TRBJ2-2
TGTGCCATCAAGGCGGGGGGGCGGATTACCGGGGAGCTGTTTTTT
CAIKAGGRITGELFF
>TRBV11-2|.|many|TRBJ2-5
TGTGCCAGCAGCCCGCGCCGCTCTGGCCAAGAGACCCAGTACTTC
CASSPRRSGQETQYF
>TRBV2|TRBD1|.|TRBJ1-6
TGTGCCAGCAGTTACCAAGCCCCGACAGGGGACTTGGATTCACCCCTCCACTTT
CASSYQAPTGDLDSPLHF
>TRBV7-2|.|many|TRBJ2-2
TGTGCCAGCAGCTTTTTCAGGGACCGCCGTACCGGGGAGCTGTTTTTT
CASSFFRDRRTGELFF
>TRBV7-2|TRBD2|many|TRBJ2-3
TGCGCCAGCAGCCGAAGCGGGGTAAGCACAGATACGCAGTATTTT
CASSRSGVSTDTQYF
>TRBV28|.|.|TRBJ2-7
TGTGCCTCGGAGTATGCAGGGGATACCTACGAGCAGTACTTC
CASEYAGDTYEQYF
>TRBV18|TRBD1|.|TRBJ2-7
TGTGCCAGCTCAATGAGGGGACAGGGCGAGCAGTACTTC
CASSMRGQGEQYF
>TRBV2|.|many|TRBJ2-7
TGTGCCAGCAGTGTTTTGGGGGCTTTCTACGAGCAGTACTTC
CASSVLGAFYEQYF
>TRBV9|.|many|TRBJ2-7
TGTGCCAGCAGCGTAGGAGTTCCTTCCTACGAGCAGTACTTC
CASSVGVPSYEQYF
>TRBV12-5|.|few|TRBJ2-2
TGTGCTAGTGGTTTCAAACGACATTGGGGGACCGGGGAGCTGTTTTTT
CASGFKRHWGTGELFF
>TRBV20-1|.|.|TRBJ2-6
TGCAGTGCCATGAGGGGCCTCCCCTCTGGGGCCAACGTCCTGACTTTC
CSAMRGLPSGANVLTF
>TRBV2|.|many|TRBJ2-1
TGTGCCAGCAGTGAACGATCGGGACTCCCGGGCTCTAATAGGTTCTTC
CASSERSGLPGSNRFF
>TRBV9|.|many|TRBJ1-2
TGTGCCAGCAGCGTAGAGCCGGGGGCCTATGGCTACACCTTC
CASSVEPGAYGYTF
>TRBV3-1|.|many|TRBJ2-7
TGTGCCAGCAGCCAAGCGGCGTACGAGCAGTACTTC
CASSQAAYEQYF
>TRBV15|.|.|TRBJ2-5
TGTGCCACCAACAGAGATCCCCGGGAGACCCAGTACTTC
CATNRDPRETQYF